The text below deals with one T cell receptor (beta chain). Its antigen target is currently unknown. Base qualities are not recorded, but no much larger clone differs from it by a single base. This entry belongs to a study of chemoradiotherapy in HPV16-positive cancers (dated by TCRdb to the early 2020s). For the study in its entirety: Candidate HPV-specific T-cell clones and common TCR motifs were defined by functional T-cell assays performed on cells from a couple of HPV16-positive patients. The study set out to ask whether T-cell immunity against the HPV oncoproteins E6 and E7 changes over the course of chemoradiotherapy and whether that immunity affects survival. The candidate HPV-specific TCRs and motifs were subsequently tracked in TCR repertoires obtained from fewer than 95 patients with HPV-related cancers.

Repertoires were sampled multiple times during chemoradiotherapy, which allowed clonal expansion in the tumor microenvironment to be followed. Libraries were constructed by the immunoSEQ multiplex PCR assay. Drawn from immuneACCESS, this table holds only the in-frame rearrangements with V and J called that TCRdb kept. Clones are partly lost; checked studies trace under half to an unresolved V gene and leave the rest unexplained. A total of thousands of clones appear in this sample, 70% to 90% of them only once. The ten top clones hold roughly 4% of the sample. The research as a whole found: Expansion of candidate HPV-specific clones and E7-related TCR motifs was observed in the tumor microenvironment during treatment, whereas no such expansion was observed for non-HPV-specific T cells. Improved recurrence-free survival in HPV16-positive patients was associated with expansion of HPV-responsive T cells during chemoradiotherapy. The functional definition of HPV-specific T cells came from only a couple of HPV16-positive patients, and the survival association was reported for HPV16-positive patients.

The CDR3 runs 14 amino acids, cysteine and phenylalanine included. Here the CDR3 DNA is all that survives: 42 bases in frame from base 1. CDR1 MNHEY and CDR2 SVGAGI were looked up in the germline V gene. After removal of 6 bases from V and 6 bases from J, the junction retains 10 bases not matched to a gene. The chain is assembled from TRBV6-5 and TRBJ2-7; 8 of the junction bases match TRBD1. This clonotype was obtained from a human donor with HPV-associated anogenital cancer. The sample was acquired from a patient who underwent chemoradiotherapy. The sequenced DNA: TGTGCCAGCAGGCCGCAGGGGGCTAGAGGCGAGCAGTACTTC. This gives the protein CASRPQGARGEQYF.